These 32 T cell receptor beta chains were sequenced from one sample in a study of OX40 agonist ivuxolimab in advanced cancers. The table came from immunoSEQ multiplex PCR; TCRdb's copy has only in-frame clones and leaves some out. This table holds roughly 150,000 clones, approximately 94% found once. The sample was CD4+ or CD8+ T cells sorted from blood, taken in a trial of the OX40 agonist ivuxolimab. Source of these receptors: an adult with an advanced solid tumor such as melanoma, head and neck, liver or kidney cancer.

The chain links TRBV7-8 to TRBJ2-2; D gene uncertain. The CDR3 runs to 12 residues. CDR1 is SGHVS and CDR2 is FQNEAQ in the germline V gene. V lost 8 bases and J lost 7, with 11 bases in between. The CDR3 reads CASALQIGELFF. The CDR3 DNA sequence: TGTGCCAGCGCACTTCAGATCGGGGAGCTGTTTTTT.

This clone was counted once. The CDR3 DNA is TGTGCCAGCAGTCGCAAACCGGGACTAGCGGGAGGTGGAAATGAGCAGTTCTTC. It translates to CASSRKPGLAGGGNEQFF. The gene calls are TRBV6-4 and TRBJ2-1, with 15 bases lining up with TRBD2. The CDR3 consists of 18 residues. The V segment lost 5 bases and the J segment 7 bases; nucleotides outside the gene matches: 12. Germline V gene data show CDR1 as MRHNA and CDR2 as SNTAGT.

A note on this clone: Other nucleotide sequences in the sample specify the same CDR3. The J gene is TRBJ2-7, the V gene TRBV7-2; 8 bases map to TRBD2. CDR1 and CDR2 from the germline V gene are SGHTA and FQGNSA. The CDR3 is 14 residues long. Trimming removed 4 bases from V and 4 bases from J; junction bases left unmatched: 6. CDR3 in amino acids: CASSSARGGYEQYF. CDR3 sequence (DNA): TGTGCCAGCAGCTCCGCTCGGGGGGGGTACGAGCAGTACTTC.

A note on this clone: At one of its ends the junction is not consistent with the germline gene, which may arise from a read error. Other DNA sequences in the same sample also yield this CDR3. DNA of the CDR3: TGCGCCAGCAGCTTCACAGGAACAACGAACACCGGAGAGCTGTTTTTT. This sequence encodes CASSFTGTTNTGELFF. The J gene is TRBJ2-2, the V gene TRBV5-1; TRBD1 is a possible D gene (5 bases). The CDR3 length is 16 residues. CDR1 and CDR2 (germline): SGHRS, YFSETQ.

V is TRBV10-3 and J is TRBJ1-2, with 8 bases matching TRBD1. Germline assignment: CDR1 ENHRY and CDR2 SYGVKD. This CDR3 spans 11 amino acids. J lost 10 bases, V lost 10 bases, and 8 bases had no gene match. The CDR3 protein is CASGTGPYYTF. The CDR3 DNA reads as TGTGCCAGCGGGACAGGCCCTTACTACACCTTC.

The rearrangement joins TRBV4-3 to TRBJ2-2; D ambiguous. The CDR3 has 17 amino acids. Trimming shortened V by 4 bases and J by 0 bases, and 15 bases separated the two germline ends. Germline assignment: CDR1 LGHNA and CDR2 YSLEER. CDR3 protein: CASSPALTWANTGELFF. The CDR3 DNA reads TGCGCCAGCAGCCCTGCTTTGACGTGGGCGAACACCGGGGAGCTGTTTTTT.

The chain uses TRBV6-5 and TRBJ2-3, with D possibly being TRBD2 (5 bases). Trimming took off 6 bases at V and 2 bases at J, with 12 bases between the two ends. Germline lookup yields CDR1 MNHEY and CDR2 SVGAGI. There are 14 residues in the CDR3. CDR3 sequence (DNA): TGTGCCAGCAGCTGGGGAGTCCTCACAGATACGCAGTATTTT. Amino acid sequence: CASSWGVLTDTQYF.

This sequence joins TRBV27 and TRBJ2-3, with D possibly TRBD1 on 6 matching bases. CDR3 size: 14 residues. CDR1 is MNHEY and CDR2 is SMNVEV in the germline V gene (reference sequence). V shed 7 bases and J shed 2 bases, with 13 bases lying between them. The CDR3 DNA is TGTGCCAGCATGAGTGGACAGATCACAGATACGCAGTATTTT. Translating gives CASMSGQITDTQYF.

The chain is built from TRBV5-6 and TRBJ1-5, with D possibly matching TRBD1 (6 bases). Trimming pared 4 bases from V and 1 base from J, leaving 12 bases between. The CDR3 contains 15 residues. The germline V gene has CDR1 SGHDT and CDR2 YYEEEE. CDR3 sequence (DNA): TGTGCCAGCAGCCGATCCAGGGGAAGCAATCAGCCCCAGCATTTT. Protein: CASSRSRGSNQPQHF.

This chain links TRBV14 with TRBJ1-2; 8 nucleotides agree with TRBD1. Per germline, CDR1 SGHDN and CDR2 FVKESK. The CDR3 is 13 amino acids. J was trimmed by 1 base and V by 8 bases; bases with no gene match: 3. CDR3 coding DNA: TGTGCCAGCGGACAGGGATTTAACTATGGCTACACCTTC. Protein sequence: CASGQGFNYGYTF.

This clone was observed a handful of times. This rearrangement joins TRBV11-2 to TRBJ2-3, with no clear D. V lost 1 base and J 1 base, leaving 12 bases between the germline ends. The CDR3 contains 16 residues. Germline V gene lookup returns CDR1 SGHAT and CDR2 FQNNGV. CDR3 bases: TGTGCCAGCAGCTTAGTGGGGTCCTGGGGCACAGATACGCAGTATTTT. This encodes CASSLVGSWGTDTQYF.

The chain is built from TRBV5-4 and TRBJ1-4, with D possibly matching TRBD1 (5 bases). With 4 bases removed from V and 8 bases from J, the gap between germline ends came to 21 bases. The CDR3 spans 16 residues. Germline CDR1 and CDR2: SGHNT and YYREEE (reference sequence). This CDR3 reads CASSLKGQGRGEKLFF. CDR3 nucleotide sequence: TGTGCCAGCAGCCTCAAAGGGCAGGGTAGGGGCGAAAAACTGTTTTTT.

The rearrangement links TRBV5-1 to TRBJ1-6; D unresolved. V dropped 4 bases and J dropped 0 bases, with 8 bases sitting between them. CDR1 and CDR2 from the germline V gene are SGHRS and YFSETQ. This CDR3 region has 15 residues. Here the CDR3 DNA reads TGCGCCAGCAGCCAGAGTAGCTCCTATAATTCACCCCTCCACTTT. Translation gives CASSQSSSYNSPLHF.

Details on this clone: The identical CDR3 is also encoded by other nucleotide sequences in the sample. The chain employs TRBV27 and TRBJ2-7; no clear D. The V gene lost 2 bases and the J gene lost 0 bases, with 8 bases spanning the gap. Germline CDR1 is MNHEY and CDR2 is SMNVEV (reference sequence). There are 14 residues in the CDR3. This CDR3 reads CASSLTRLSYEQYF. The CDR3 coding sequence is TGTGCCAGCAGTTTAACCAGGCTCTCCTACGAGCAGTACTTC.

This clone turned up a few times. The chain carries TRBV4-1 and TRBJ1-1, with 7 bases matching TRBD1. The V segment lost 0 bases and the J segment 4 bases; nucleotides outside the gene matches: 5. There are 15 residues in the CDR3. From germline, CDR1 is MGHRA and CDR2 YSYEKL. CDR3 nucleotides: TGCGCCAGCAGCCAAGATTCAGGACAGGTCACTGAAGCTTTCTTT. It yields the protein CASSQDSGQVTEAFF.

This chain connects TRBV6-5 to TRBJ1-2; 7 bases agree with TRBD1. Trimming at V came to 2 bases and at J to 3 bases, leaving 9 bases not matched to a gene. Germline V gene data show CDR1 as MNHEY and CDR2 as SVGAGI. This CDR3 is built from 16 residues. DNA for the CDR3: TGTGCCAGCAGTTACCGGAGGGGGCGCAACGACTATGGCTACACCTTC. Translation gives CASSYRRGRNDYGYTF.

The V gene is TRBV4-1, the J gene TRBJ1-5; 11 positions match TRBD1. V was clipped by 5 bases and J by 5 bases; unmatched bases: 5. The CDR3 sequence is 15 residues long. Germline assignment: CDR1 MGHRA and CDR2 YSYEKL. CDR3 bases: TGCGCCAGCAGCTACCGGGACAGGGGGGATCAGCCCCAGCATTTT. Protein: CASSYRDRGDQPQHF.

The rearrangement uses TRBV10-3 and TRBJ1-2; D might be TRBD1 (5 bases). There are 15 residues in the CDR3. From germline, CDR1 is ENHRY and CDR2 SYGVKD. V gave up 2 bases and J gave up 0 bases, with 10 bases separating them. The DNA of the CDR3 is TGTGCCATCAGTGAGGAGTGGGACCCTAACTATGGCTACACCTTC. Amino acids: CAISEEWDPNYGYTF.

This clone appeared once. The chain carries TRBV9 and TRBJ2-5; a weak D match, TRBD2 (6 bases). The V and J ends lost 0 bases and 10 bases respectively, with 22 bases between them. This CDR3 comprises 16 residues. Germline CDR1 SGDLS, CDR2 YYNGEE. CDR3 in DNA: TGTGCCAGCAGCGTAGCGGGCGGTGCGGCCGGAGGGATCCAGTACTTC. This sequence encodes CASSVAGGAAGGIQYF.

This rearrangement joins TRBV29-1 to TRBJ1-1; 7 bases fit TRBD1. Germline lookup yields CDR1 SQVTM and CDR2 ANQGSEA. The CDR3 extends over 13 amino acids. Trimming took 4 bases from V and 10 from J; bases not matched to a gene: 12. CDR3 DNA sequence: TGCAGCGTTGTGACCGGGCTGACAGGGCTAGCTTTCTTT. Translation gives CSVVTGLTGLAFF.

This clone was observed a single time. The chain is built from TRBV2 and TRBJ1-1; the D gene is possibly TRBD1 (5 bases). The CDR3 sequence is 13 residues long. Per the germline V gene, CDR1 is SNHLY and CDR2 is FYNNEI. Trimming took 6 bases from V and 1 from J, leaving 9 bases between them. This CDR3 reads CASRLRENTEAFF. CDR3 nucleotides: TGTGCCAGCAGACTCAGGGAGAACACTGAAGCTTTCTTT.

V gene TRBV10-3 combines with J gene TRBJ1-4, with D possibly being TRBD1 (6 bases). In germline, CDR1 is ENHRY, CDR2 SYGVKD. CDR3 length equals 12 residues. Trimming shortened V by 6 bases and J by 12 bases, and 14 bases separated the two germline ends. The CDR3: CAISTQGRELFF. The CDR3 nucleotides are TGTGCCATCAGCACACAGGGTAGGGAACTGTTTTTT.

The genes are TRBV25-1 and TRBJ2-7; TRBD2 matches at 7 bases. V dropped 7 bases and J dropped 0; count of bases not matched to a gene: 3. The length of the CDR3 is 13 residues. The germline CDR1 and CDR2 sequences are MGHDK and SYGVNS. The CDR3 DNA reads TGTGCCAGCACCGGGGGGTTCTCCTACGAGCAGTACTTC. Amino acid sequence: CASTGGFSYEQYF.

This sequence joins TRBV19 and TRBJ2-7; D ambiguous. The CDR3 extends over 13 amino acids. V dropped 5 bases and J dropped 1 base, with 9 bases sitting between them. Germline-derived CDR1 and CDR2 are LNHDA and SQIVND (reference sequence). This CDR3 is CASSARPSYEQYF. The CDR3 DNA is TGTGCCAGTAGTGCGCGTCCGTCCTACGAGCAGTACTTC.

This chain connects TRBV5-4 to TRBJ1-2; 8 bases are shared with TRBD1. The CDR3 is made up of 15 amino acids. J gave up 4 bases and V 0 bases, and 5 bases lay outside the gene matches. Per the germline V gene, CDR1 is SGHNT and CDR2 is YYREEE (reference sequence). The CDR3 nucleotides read TGTGCCAGCAGCTTGGCCCGGACAGGGCCCTATGGCTACACCTTC. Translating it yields CASSLARTGPYGYTF.

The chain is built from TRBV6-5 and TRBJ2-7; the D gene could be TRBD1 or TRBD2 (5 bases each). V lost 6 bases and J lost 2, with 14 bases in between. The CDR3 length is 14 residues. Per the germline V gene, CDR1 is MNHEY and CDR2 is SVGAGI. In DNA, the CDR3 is TGTGCCAGCAGCCCGGGGACGGAACCCTACGAGCAGTACTTC. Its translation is CASSPGTEPYEQYF.

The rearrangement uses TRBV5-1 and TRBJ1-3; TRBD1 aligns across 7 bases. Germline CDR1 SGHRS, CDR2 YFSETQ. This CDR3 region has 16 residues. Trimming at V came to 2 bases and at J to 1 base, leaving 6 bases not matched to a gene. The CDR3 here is CASSLATGVSGNTIYF. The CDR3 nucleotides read TGCGCCAGCAGCTTAGCAACAGGGGTTTCTGGAAACACCATATATTTT.

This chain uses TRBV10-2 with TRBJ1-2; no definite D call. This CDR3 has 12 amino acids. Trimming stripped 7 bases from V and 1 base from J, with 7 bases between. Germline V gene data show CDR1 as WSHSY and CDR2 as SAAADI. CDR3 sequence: CASTGGNYGYTF. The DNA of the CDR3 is TGCGCCAGCACTGGAGGTAACTATGGCTACACCTTC.

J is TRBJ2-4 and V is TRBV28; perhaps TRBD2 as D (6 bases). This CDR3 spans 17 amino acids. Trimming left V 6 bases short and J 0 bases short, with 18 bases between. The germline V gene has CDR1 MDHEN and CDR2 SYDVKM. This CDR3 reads CASSLRDWRLAKNIQYF. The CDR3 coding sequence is TGTGCCAGCAGCCTCCGGGACTGGAGACTAGCCAAAAACATTCAGTACTTC.

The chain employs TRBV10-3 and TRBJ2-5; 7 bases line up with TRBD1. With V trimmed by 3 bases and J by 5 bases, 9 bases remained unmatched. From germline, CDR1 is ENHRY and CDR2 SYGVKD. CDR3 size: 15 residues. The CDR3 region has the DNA TGTGCCATCAGTGATGCCCTAACAGGGGCGGAGACCCAGTACTTC. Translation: CAISDALTGAETQYF.

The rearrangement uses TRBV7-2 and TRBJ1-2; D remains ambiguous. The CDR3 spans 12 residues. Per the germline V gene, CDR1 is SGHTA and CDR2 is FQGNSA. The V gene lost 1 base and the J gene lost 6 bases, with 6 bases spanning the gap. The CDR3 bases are TGTGCCAGCAGCTTAGAGGAGGATGGCTACACCTTC. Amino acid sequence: CASSLEEDGYTF. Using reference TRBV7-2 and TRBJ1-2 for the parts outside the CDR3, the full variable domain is GAGVSQSPSNKVTEKGKDVELRCDPISGHTALYWYRQSLGQGLEFLIYFQGNSAPDKSGLPSDRFSAERTGGSVSTLTIQRTQQEDSAVYLCASSLEEDGYTFGSGTRLTVV.

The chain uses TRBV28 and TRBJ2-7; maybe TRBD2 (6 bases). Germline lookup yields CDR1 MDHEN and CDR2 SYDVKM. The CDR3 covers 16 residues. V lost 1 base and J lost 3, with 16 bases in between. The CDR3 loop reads CASSLFGTGAHYEQYF. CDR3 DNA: TGTGCCAGCAGTTTATTTGGAACGGGAGCGCACTACGAGCAGTACTTC.